Listed here are 32 T cell receptor beta chains from one sample, sequenced in a study of blood T cell repertoires in COVID-19. Clones were sequenced by immunoSEQ multiplex PCR, and TCRdb holds only the in-frame ones, with some missing. The repertoire holds some 110,000 clones, with 70% to 90% as singletons. The sample consisted of peripheral blood. These TCRs come from a man between 40 and 49 years old with acute or convalescent COVID-19.

The V gene is TRBV6-5, the J gene TRBJ2-2; D unresolved. V was pared by 0 bases and J by 5 bases, with 7 bases between. The CDR3 is 14 residues long. From germline, CDR1 is MNHEY and CDR2 SVGAGI. Here the CDR3 DNA reads TGTGCCAGCAGTTACTCTGGCAGAACCGGGGAGCTGTTTTTT. Its translation: CASSYSGRTGELFF.

The chain has TRBV9 and TRBJ2-7; 9 bases fit TRBD2. Germline V gene sequence: CDR1 SGDLS, CDR2 YYNGEE. This CDR3 has 15 residues. The J segment lost 3 bases and the V segment lost 3 bases, leaving 7 bases of the junction unmatched. The CDR3 loop is CASSGERGALYEQYF. The CDR3 DNA is TGTGCCAGCAGCGGTGAGCGGGGGGCCCTCTACGAGCAGTACTTC.

The CDR3 DNA is TGCAGTGCTAGTTGGGACACCGATTACGAGCAGTACTTC. Its protein is CSASWDTDYEQYF. The rearrangement uses TRBV20-1 and TRBJ2-7, with D maybe TRBD1 (6 bases). CDR3 length equals 13 residues. V lost 3 bases and J 4 bases, leaving 13 bases between the germline ends. Germline V gene sequence: CDR1 DFQATT, CDR2 SNEGSKA (reference sequence).

This chain connects TRBV7-2 to TRBJ2-3, with TRBD2 matching over 14 bases. Trimming at V came to 3 bases and at J to 1 base, leaving 9 bases not matched to a gene. The CDR3 totals 19 residues. The germline CDR1 and CDR2 sequences are SGHTA and FQGNSA. The CDR3 protein is CASSFPGLAGGSRTDTQYF. CDR3 nucleotide sequence: TGTGCCAGCAGCTTCCCTGGACTAGCGGGGGGCTCTCGCACAGATACGCAGTATTTT. Full variable domain (rest looked up from reference TRBV7-2 and TRBJ2-3): GAGVSQSPSNKVTEKGKDVELRCDPISGHTALYWYRQSLGQGLEFLIYFQGNSAPDKSGLPSDRFSAERTGGSVSTLTIQRTQQEDSAVYLCASSFPGLAGGSRTDTQYFGPGTRLTVL.

This clone was counted a single time. V and J are TRBV9 and TRBJ2-1, with a tentative D call TRBD2 (5 bases). V lost 2 bases and J 0 bases, leaving 12 bases between the germline ends. Germline V lookup: CDR1 SGDLS, CDR2 YYNGEE. The CDR3 runs 16 residues. CDR3 amino acids: CASSVGSEGSYNEQFF. CDR3 DNA: TGTGCCAGCAGCGTTGGTAGCGAGGGCTCCTACAATGAGCAGTTCTTC.

The chain uses TRBV29-1 and TRBJ1-2; D is unresolved. CDR1 is SQVTM and CDR2 is ANQGSEA in the germline V gene. Trimming removed 5 bases from V and 2 bases from J, with 15 bases in between. This CDR3 is built from 14 residues. The CDR3 nucleotides read TGCAGCGTTCATACTCGGGGAGGAAACTATGGCTACACCTTC. Amino acid sequence: CSVHTRGGNYGYTF.

V is TRBV6-6 and J is TRBJ1-1; D is ambiguous. Germline V gives CDR1 MNHNY, CDR2 SVGAGI (reference sequence). Trimming took 5 bases from V and 1 from J, leaving 5 bases between them. The CDR3 length is 12 residues. CDR3 protein: CASSGQNTEAFF. For the CDR3, the DNA is TGTGCCAGCAGTGGGCAGAACACTGAAGCTTTCTTT.

The gene calls are TRBV7-9 and TRBJ2-7, with 7 bases aligning to TRBD2. Germline CDR1 is SEHNR and CDR2 is FQNEAQ (reference sequence). The CDR3 is 15 amino acids. The V gene end was trimmed by 5 bases and the J gene end by 6 bases; junction bases not matched to a gene: 13. Written as DNA, the CDR3 is TGTGCCAGCAGCCCCCGGGGACCTGGGGGGGGCGAGCAGTACTTC. Translation gives CASSPRGPGGGEQYF.

The gene calls are TRBV20-1 and TRBJ2-5; 8 nucleotides match TRBD2. This CDR3 contains 14 residues. Germline CDR1 is DFQATT and CDR2 is SNEGSKA (reference sequence). J was trimmed by 3 bases and V by 6 bases; bases with no gene match: 9. DNA of the CDR3: TGCAGTGCGAGTATTAGCGGGAAAAAAGAGACCCAGTACTTC. Translation gives CSASISGKKETQYF.

This clone appeared a single time. This rearrangement joins TRBV29-1 to TRBJ1-1; D perhaps matches TRBD1 (5 bases). The CDR3 covers 12 residues. Looked up from germline, CDR1 is SQVTM and CDR2 is ANQGSEA. V lost 4 bases, J lost 5 bases, and 11 bases lay in between. The CDR3 is CSVGGGMTEAFF. For the CDR3, the DNA is TGCAGCGTTGGTGGGGGGATGACTGAAGCTTTCTTT.

V gene TRBV6-5 combines with J gene TRBJ2-7; TRBD1 aligns across 7 bases. V shed 6 bases and J 2 bases; nucleotides not matched to a gene: 7. CDR3 length: 14 residues. CDR1 and CDR2 (germline): MNHEY, SVGAGI. The CDR3 DNA sequence: TGTGCCAGCAGGGTCACAGGGGTAACCTACGAGCAGTACTTC. Its protein is CASRVTGVTYEQYF.

The table lists this clone with a few counts. The chain recombines TRBV7-9 with TRBJ2-1; 8 bases fit TRBD2. CDR3 length: 18 residues. Per germline, CDR1 SEHNR and CDR2 FQNEAQ (reference sequence). With V trimmed by 0 bases and J by 0 bases, 7 bases remained unmatched. The CDR3 protein is CASSLASGALSSYNEQFF. The CDR3 region has the DNA TGTGCCAGCAGCTTAGCTAGCGGGGCCCTTAGCTCCTACAATGAGCAGTTCTTC.

This clone was counted a single time. The chain combines TRBV30 with TRBJ2-5, with D possibly matching TRBD1 (6 bases). Trimming cost V 5 bases and J 4 bases, with 17 bases left between them. The germline CDR1 and CDR2 sequences are GTSNPN and SVGIG (reference sequence). This CDR3 has 14 residues. This CDR3 reads CAWGGRGRGETQYF. The CDR3 coding sequence is TGTGCCTGGGGGGGCCGTGGAAGGGGAGAGACCCAGTACTTC. Full variable domain (rest looked up from reference TRBV30 and TRBJ2-5): SQTIHQWPATLVQPVGSPLSLECTVEGTSNPNLYWYRQAAGRGLQLLFYSVGIGQISSEVPQNLSASRPQDRQFILSSKKLLLSDSGFYLCAWGGRGRGETQYFGPGTRLLVL.

This clone was seen just once. The V gene is TRBV7-6, the J gene TRBJ2-1; D gene ambiguous. This CDR3 contains 15 residues. Germline CDR1 and CDR2: SGHVS and FNYEAQ. Trimming removed 5 bases at V and 6 bases at J, with 17 bases between. The CDR3 here is CASSLSPTLGNEQFF. DNA for the CDR3: TGTGCCAGCAGCCTTAGCCCGACCTTGGGCAATGAGCAGTTCTTC.

The V and J genes are TRBV18 and TRBJ2-7; TRBD1 might be the D (5 bases). The V gene's germline CDR1 is KGHSH and CDR2 LQKENI. The CDR3 is made up of 17 amino acids. With 3 bases removed from V and 0 bases from J, the gap between germline ends came to 18 bases. CDR3 amino acids: CASSPRKVRVSSYEQYF. The CDR3 region has the DNA TGTGCCAGCTCACCCCGAAAGGTCAGGGTTAGCTCCTACGAGCAGTACTTC.

CDR3: CASSRRTSGYNEQFF. The DNA of the CDR3 is TGTGCCAGCTCGCGTCGGACTAGCGGGTACAATGAGCAGTTCTTC. The V call is TRBV18, the J call TRBJ2-1; 11 nucleotides line up with TRBD2. Losses at the gene ends were 6 bases for V and 4 bases for J; bases not matched to a gene: 5. This CDR3 contains 15 residues. Germline V gives CDR1 KGHSH, CDR2 LQKENI.

J is TRBJ2-2 and V is TRBV5-1; TRBD2 matches 13 bases. This CDR3 region has 17 residues. V lost 4 bases and J lost 6; bases outside the gene matches: 9. Germline CDR1 and CDR2: SGHRS and YFSETQ. CDR3 loop: CASSGGGLAGVPGELFF. The DNA of the CDR3 is TGCGCCAGCAGCGGGGGTGGACTAGCGGGAGTGCCCGGGGAGCTGTTTTTT.

DNA for the CDR3: TGTGCCAGCAGCTTTAGGTCCGGGGGAAGTCAGCCCCAGCATTTT. Translation gives CASSFRSGGSQPQHF. The genes are TRBV5-8 and TRBJ1-5; D perhaps matches TRBD1 (5 bases). Looked up from germline, CDR1 is SGHTS and CDR2 is YDEGEE. CDR3 size: 15 residues. With 2 bases removed from V and 6 bases from J, the gap between germline ends came to 15 bases.

The chain employs TRBV19 and TRBJ2-3; 8 bases align to TRBD2. The length of the CDR3 is 16 residues. The trim removed 6 bases at V and 0 bases at J, leaving 8 bases unmatched. CDR1 LNHDA and CDR2 SQIVND come from the germline V gene (reference sequence). In DNA, the CDR3 is TGTGCCAGTAGGTACCGGGTAGCGGGAAGCACAGATACGCAGTATTTT. Its translation is CASRYRVAGSTDTQYF.

The chain links TRBV7-3 to TRBJ2-2; D remains ambiguous. Trimming cost V 5 bases and J 1 base, with 11 bases left between them. The CDR3 covers 15 residues. CDR1 SGHTA and CDR2 FQGTGA come from the germline V gene. CDR3 amino acids: CASSPTGGNTGELFF. The CDR3 DNA follows: TGTGCCAGCAGCCCCACCGGCGGGAACACCGGGGAGCTGTTTTTT.

V gene TRBV28 combines with J gene TRBJ2-2, with TRBD2 identical over 12 bases. This CDR3 is built from 18 residues. Germline V gene lookup returns CDR1 MDHEN and CDR2 SYDVKM. V lost 5 bases, J lost 7 bases, and 14 bases stayed unmatched. The CDR3 loop is CASSRSRLAGVLHGELFF. DNA of the CDR3: TGTGCCAGCAGTCGAAGCAGACTAGCGGGAGTTTTGCACGGGGAGCTGTTTTTT.

J is TRBJ2-3 and V is TRBV28; 10 bases are a match to TRBD2. The germline CDR1 and CDR2 sequences are MDHEN and SYDVKM. Losses at the gene ends were 8 bases for V and 5 bases for J; bases not matched to a gene: 10. CDR3 length: 15 residues. As DNA, the CDR3 is TGTGCCAGCTCTCCAGCGGGAGGGCCCGGAGATACGCAGTATTTT. This encodes CASSPAGGPGDTQYF.

V and J are TRBV19 and TRBJ1-5, with 8 nucleotides matching TRBD1. Unmatched junction bases numbered 7, after V lost 5 bases and J lost 1 base. This CDR3 has 16 amino acids. Germline V CDR1 and CDR2: LNHDA, SQIVND (reference sequence). The CDR3 is CASSPWTGMSNQPQHF. CDR3 DNA: TGTGCCAGTAGTCCCTGGACAGGGATGAGCAATCAGCCCCAGCATTTT.

This clone was counted between two and nine times. The genes are TRBV5-4 and TRBJ2-4, with 9 bases that match TRBD1. CDR3 length equals 16 residues. Germline CDR1 is SGHNT and CDR2 is YYREEE (reference sequence). V shed 4 bases and J 3 bases; nucleotides not matched to a gene: 8. The CDR3 coding sequence is TGTGCCAGCAGCCCGGGACAGGGACTGGGCAAAAACATTCAGTACTTC. It codes for CASSPGQGLGKNIQYF. The whole variable domain, filled in from reference TRBV5-4 and TRBJ2-4, reads ETGVTQSPTHLIKTRGQQVTLRCSSQSGHNTVSWYQQALGQGPQFIFQYYREEENGRGNFPPRFSGLQFPNYSSELNVNALELDDSALYLCASSPGQGLGKNIQYFGAGTRLSVL.

The chain employs TRBV9 and TRBJ2-7; 7 nucleotides match TRBD2. This CDR3 is built from 15 residues. The germline CDR1 and CDR2 sequences are SGDLS and YYNGEE. V shed 0 bases and J 8 bases; nucleotides not matched to a gene: 11. The chain's CDR3 is CASSVGEGRDNKQYF. For the CDR3, the DNA is TGTGCCAGCAGCGTAGGGGAGGGACGGGATAATAAGCAGTACTTC.

The gene calls are TRBV5-1 and TRBJ2-5, with D perhaps matching TRBD2 (5 bases). The germline gives CDR1 SGHRS, CDR2 YFSETQ. This CDR3 has 16 amino acids. V lost 4 bases, J lost 5 bases, and 21 bases lay in between. CDR3 loop: CASSTGNTASGETQYF. Here the CDR3 DNA reads TGCGCCAGCAGCACGGGAAATACAGCCTCCGGGGAGACCCAGTACTTC.

The V call is TRBV6-2 or TRBV6-3, the J call TRBJ2-1; 7 positions agree with TRBD2. With 4 bases clipped from V and 6 bases from J, the junction kept 3 bases outside the gene matches. The germline V gene has CDR1 MNHEY and CDR2 SVGEGT. This CDR3 contains 13 residues. This CDR3 reads CASSWTSANEQFF. The CDR3 DNA is TGTGCCAGCAGTTGGACTAGTGCCAATGAGCAGTTCTTC.

This clone came up once. The V and J genes are TRBV27 and TRBJ2-5, with D perhaps matching TRBD1 (6 bases). The V end was cut by 4 bases, the J end by 7 bases, with 13 bases between. The germline gives CDR1 MNHEY, CDR2 SMNVEV (reference sequence). This CDR3 has 13 amino acids. This CDR3 is CASSSWTAGTQYF. The CDR3 nucleotides read TGTGCCAGCAGTTCTTGGACAGCAGGGACCCAGTACTTC.

The V gene is TRBV28, the J gene TRBJ1-2; a possible D gene is TRBD1 (6 bases). The CDR3 contains 17 residues. V lost 6 bases and J lost 1, with 21 bases in between. CDR1 and CDR2 from the germline V gene are MDHEN and SYDVKM. CDR3 sequence: CASRGDMVGVGNYGYTF. CDR3 nucleotides: TGTGCCAGCAGGGGGGACATGGTGGGTGTAGGTAACTATGGCTACACCTTC.

The chain employs TRBV29-1 and TRBJ2-7; possibly TRBD2 for D (5 bases). The CDR3 loop spans 13 amino acids. V lost 5 bases and J 6 bases, leaving 17 bases between the germline ends. In germline, CDR1 is SQVTM, CDR2 ANQGSEA. The CDR3, as DNA: TGCAGCGTTTCCTTTTCAGGCCGGGGCGAGCAGTACTTC. Translated: CSVSFSGRGEQYF.

The J gene is TRBJ2-3, the V gene TRBV6-4; 9 bases are a match to TRBD1. The germline V gene encodes CDR1 MRHNA and CDR2 SNTAGT. Trimming at V came to 4 bases and at J to 2 bases, leaving 4 bases not matched to a gene. This CDR3 is built from 15 residues. This CDR3 is CASSAGTGTTDTQYF. The CDR3 region has the DNA TGTGCCAGCAGTGCCGGGACAGGGACCACAGATACGCAGTATTTT.

The V call is TRBV5-4, the J call TRBJ2-7, with D maybe TRBD1 (6 bases). With 0 bases removed from V and 3 bases from J, the gap between germline ends came to 10 bases. Germline V lookup: CDR1 SGHNT, CDR2 YYREEE (reference sequence). This CDR3 region has 14 residues. CDR3 loop: CASSLGGTSYEQYF. CDR3 coding DNA: TGTGCCAGCAGCTTGGGGGGGACAAGCTACGAGCAGTACTTC.